This T cell receptor (beta chain) was documented in a study of Ad26.COV2.S vaccination and SARS-CoV-2 variants (dated by TCRdb to the early 2020s). For the study in its entirety: Sequencing of the TCRbeta repertoire served to evaluate the specificity and breadth of SARS-CoV-2-reactive T cell receptors following Ad26.COV2.S vaccination. The TCR-sequenced set comprised about 32 samples: around 20 Ad26.COV2.S vaccine recipients, 5 placebo recipients and 8 SARS-CoV-2 convalescent individuals. Broad study findings and their caveats: Ad26.COV2.S recipients had higher spike-specific TCR breadth than placebo recipients (P = 0.0014). According to the authors, total T cell responses may have been underestimated by the TCR breadth and depth analyses. Non-spike TCR breadth was comparable between vaccine and placebo recipients, consistent with the vaccine containing only spike. After vaccination, substantial breadth of spike-specific CD8+ and CD4+ T cell responses was reported.

The immunoSEQ Assay was the method used to sequence TCRbeta CDR3 regions. After extraction, genomic DNA underwent amplification by bias-controlled multiplex PCR, followed by high-throughput sequencing. In the source study's methods: To quantify the absolute abundance of every unique TCRbeta CDR3 region, sequences were collapsed and filtered. T cell fraction was estimated by normalizing TCRbeta template counts to usable DNA, with usable DNA measured through amplification of reference genes found in all nucleated cells. Repertoire TCRs were annotated as SARS-CoV-2-specific by exact matching of V gene, CDR3 amino acid sequence and J gene to a known reactive TCR set. MIRA supplied the reference SARS-CoV-2 TCR set, which was filtered for enrichment in COVID-19-positive ImmuneCODE repertoires so that public or cross-reactive TCRs were removed. Based on the MIRA antigens, annotated TCRs were further analysed at the level of specific ORF or position within ORF. Breadth was defined as annotated unique rearrangements over total unique productive rearrangements; depth was the summed frequency of those rearrangements. Two-sided Wilcoxon rank-sum tests were used to compare TCR breadth between groups. TCRdb mirrors the immuneACCESS table, restricted to in-frame sequences. Some clones are absent from its copies; in checked studies, under half trace to an unresolved V gene, and the reason for the others is unknown. V and J calls and clone size are as listed in that table; D and trimming were resolved from the DNA. This sample lists under 150,000 clones; 86% were detected once. Clones ranked in the top ten supply about 5% of the sample.

This clone has only one observation. Its antigen is not yet known. It has no much larger one-base neighbor in the sample; base qualities were not kept. Including the terminal cysteine and phenylalanine, the CDR3 comprises 15 residues. The only DNA kept is the CDR3, 45 bases in frame from the first base. Compared with germline, V lacks 6 bases and J lacks 8 bases; bases without a gene match: 11. The germline V gene gives CDR1 as MDHEN and CDR2 as SYDVKM. Sample time point, as interpreted from the label and publication: individuals recovered from natural SARS-CoV-2 infection. This chain joins TRBV28 to TRBJ2-1, with TRBD1 matching 9 junction bases. The receptor's source is a human donor who had recovered from COVID-19. Sample: peripheral blood, taken after recovery from COVID-19. Here the CDR3 is given as CASRAGQGPFDEQFF. In nucleotides, the sequence is TGTGCCAGCAGGGCAGGACAGGGGCCTTTCGATGAGCAGTTCTTC.